The 18 T cell receptor beta chains in this list originate from one sample, sequenced in a study of shared clonotypes between healthy human individuals. Profiling relied on immunoSEQ multiplex PCR, and the TCRdb table lists in-frame clones only, not all of them. This repertoire shows roughly 2.6 million clones, more than 90% found once; its top ten account for around 0.14%. Material: naive CD4+ T cells sorted from blood. The subset denotes: CD45RA+ positively selected. The receptor source for this set is a young man in good health.

J is TRBJ2-3 and V is TRBV4-2, with a possible D match to TRBD2 (5 bases). CDR3 length equals 14 residues. CDR1 and CDR2 from the germline V gene are LGHNA and YNFKEQ. Trimming shortened V by 4 bases and J by 3 bases, and 11 bases separated the two germline ends. The CDR3 DNA reads TGTGCCAGCAGCCGGCAACTAGAAACAGATACGCAGTATTTT. Protein sequence: CASSRQLETDTQYF.

The CDR3 sequence is CASSLGTAGRNTGELFF. The CDR3 nucleotides are TGTGCCAGCAGCTTGGGGACGGCGGGGAGGAACACCGGGGAGCTGTTTTTT. The chain combines TRBV5-4 with TRBJ2-2; tentatively, D is TRBD2 (6 bases). The V and J ends lost 0 bases and 1 base respectively, with 13 bases between them. The length of the CDR3 is 17 residues. CDR1 SGHNT and CDR2 YYREEE come from the germline V gene (reference sequence).

This clone was picked up one time. The V call is TRBV19, the J call TRBJ1-5, with 8 bases aligning to TRBD1. The CDR3 is made up of 15 amino acids. Looked up from germline, CDR1 is LNHDA and CDR2 is SQIVND (reference sequence). The J segment lost 2 bases and the V segment lost 6 bases, leaving 6 bases of the junction unmatched. The CDR3 here is CASSMDREGNQPQHF. The CDR3 DNA is TGTGCCAGTAGCATGGACAGGGAGGGCAATCAGCCCCAGCATTTT.

This clone has only one observation. The chain recombines TRBV2 with TRBJ2-1; TRBD2 matches at 12 bases. This CDR3 comprises 14 residues. The germline CDR1 and CDR2 sequences are SNHLY and FYNNEI. Germline trimming cut 7 bases from V and 4 bases from J; bases unmatched to any gene: 2. The CDR3 DNA reads TGTGCCAGCAAAGGGACTAGCGGGTACAATGAGCAGTTCTTC. Translating it yields CASKGTSGYNEQFF.

The rearrangement joins TRBV6-6 to TRBJ2-2; maybe TRBD1 (6 bases). CDR1 MNHNY and CDR2 SVGAGI come from the germline V gene (reference sequence). V lost 5 bases and J 4 bases, leaving 11 bases between the germline ends. This CDR3 spans 14 amino acids. The chain's CDR3 is CASSTTGLTGELFF. CDR3 DNA sequence: TGTGCCAGCAGTACCACAGGGCTCACCGGGGAGCTGTTTTTT.

The genes are TRBV30 and TRBJ1-5; D gene uncertain. CDR1 and CDR2 (germline): GTSNPN, SVGIG (reference sequence). Trimming shortened V by 2 bases and J by 9 bases, and 23 bases separated the two germline ends. The CDR3 spans 16 residues. CDR3 protein: CAWSPLGAASIGPQHF. The CDR3 DNA follows: TGTGCCTGGAGTCCCCTAGGCGCAGCCTCTATCGGGCCCCAGCATTTT.

Of note for this clone: This sample also contains other DNA sequences that code for the same CDR3. This chain joins TRBV6-6 and TRBJ2-7; no reliable D call. Germline V lookup: CDR1 MNHNY, CDR2 SVGAGI (reference sequence). The CDR3 is 11 amino acids. Between the trimmed V and J ends, which lost 5 bases and 3 bases, there was a span of 5 bases. Here the CDR3 DNA reads TGTGCCAGCAGTCCAAGCTACGAGCAGTACTTC. It yields the protein CASSPSYEQYF.

The sample holds a few counts of this clone. Other DNA sequences of this sample code for an identical CDR3. The chain recombines TRBV10-3 with TRBJ2-5, with TRBD1 matching over 9 bases. V was pared by 6 bases and J by 5 bases, with 1 base of the junction left unmatched. CDR1 is ENHRY, CDR2 SYGVKD, per germline. This CDR3 has 12 residues. CDR3 sequence reads: CAIRGTGETQYF. DNA of the CDR3: TGTGCCATCAGGGGGACAGGGGAGACCCAGTACTTC.

V is TRBV6-5 and J is TRBJ2-1; 10 positions match TRBD1. J gave up 8 bases and V 2 bases, and 6 bases lay outside the gene matches. This CDR3 is built from 15 residues. Looked up from germline, CDR1 is MNHEY and CDR2 is SVGAGI. CDR3 bases: TGTGCCAGCAGTTACGCGGGGACAGGGGCCGATGAGCAGTTCTTC. Its protein is CASSYAGTGADEQFF.

The J gene is TRBJ1-1, the V gene TRBV7-6; 9 bases line up with TRBD1. CDR1 is SGHVS and CDR2 is FNYEAQ in the germline V gene. This CDR3 has 15 residues. Trimming cost V 5 bases and J 4 bases; bases outside gene matches: 8. Here the CDR3 DNA reads TGTGCCAGCAGCCGCGGACAGGGGCGCTCCACTGAAGCTTTCTTT. This sequence encodes CASSRGQGRSTEAFF.

V gene TRBV6-5 combines with J gene TRBJ1-1, with D possibly TRBD1 on 6 matching bases. Trimming removed 6 bases at V and 1 base at J, with 12 bases between. The germline V gene has CDR1 MNHEY and CDR2 SVGAGI. The CDR3 loop spans 14 amino acids. The CDR3 reads CASRLRDKNTEAFF. The CDR3 DNA is TGTGCCAGCAGGCTTCGGGACAAGAACACTGAAGCTTTCTTT.

The chain has TRBV18 and TRBJ1-4; D might be TRBD1 (6 bases). The CDR3 contains 14 residues. CDR1 KGHSH and CDR2 LQKENI come from the germline V gene. Trimming left V 6 bases short and J 5 bases short, with 13 bases between. The DNA for the CDR3 is TGTGCCAGCTCGGCGACAGGCATGAATGAAAAACTGTTTTTT. Amino acids: CASSATGMNEKLFF.

The gene calls are TRBV7-3 and TRBJ2-1; 10 nucleotides agree with TRBD2. The CDR3 contains 15 residues. The J segment lost 6 bases and the V segment lost 5 bases, leaving 7 bases of the junction unmatched. Germline V gene sequence: CDR1 SGHTA, CDR2 FQGTGA. CDR3 in DNA: TGTGCCAGCAGCCCCGGGGCTAGCGGGAGCAATGAGCAGTTCTTC. Translation: CASSPGASGSNEQFF.

The rearrangement links TRBV6-5 to TRBJ1-6; TRBD1 matches 8 bases. V dropped 6 bases and J dropped 7; count of bases not matched to a gene: 8. Germline CDR1 and CDR2: MNHEY and SVGAGI. This CDR3 spans 15 amino acids. The CDR3 region has the DNA TGTGCCAGCAGCTGGAACGGACAGGGCAATTCACCCCTCCACTTT. Amino acids: CASSWNGQGNSPLHF.

Only one count was recorded for this clone. The V and J genes are TRBV5-4 and TRBJ1-1; D is uncertain. The CDR3 is 15 residues long. Germline V gene data show CDR1 as SGHNT and CDR2 as YYREEE (reference sequence). The V gene lost 4 bases and the J gene lost 1 base, with 14 bases spanning the gap. The chain's CDR3 is CASSQMTRPNTEAFF. DNA for the CDR3: TGTGCCAGCAGCCAGATGACCCGACCGAACACTGAAGCTTTCTTT.

This chain connects TRBV5-1 to TRBJ2-3, with no clear D. The CDR3 extends over 16 amino acids. Per germline, CDR1 SGHRS and CDR2 YFSETQ. V lost 0 bases and J lost 8, with 19 bases in between. The CDR3 region is CASSLEKGVKSGTQYF. In nucleotides, the CDR3 is TGCGCCAGCAGCTTGGAGAAGGGCGTAAAGTCTGGTACGCAGTATTTT.

Turning to this clone: An end of the junction does not agree with germline; a read error may underlie this. CDR3 protein: CSGEETTQYF. The CDR3 coding sequence is TGCAGCGGTGAAGAAACGACCCAGTACTTC. The V gene is TRBV29-1, the J gene TRBJ2-5; D is unclear. Germline loops: CDR1 SQVTM, CDR2 ANQGSEA. The CDR3 extends over 10 amino acids.

This chain uses TRBV27 with TRBJ1-6; D is ambiguous. V lost 7 bases and J 7 bases, leaving 14 bases between the germline ends. The CDR3 consists of 14 residues. CDR1 and CDR2 from the germline V gene are MNHEY and SMNVEV (reference sequence). The CDR3 spells CASTLSSPNSPLHF. The DNA for the CDR3 is TGTGCCAGCACCCTGAGCAGTCCGAATTCACCCCTCCACTTT.